The text below deals with one T cell receptor beta chain. This sample was taken from a study of shared clonotypes between healthy human individuals. Clones were sequenced by immunoSEQ multiplex PCR, and TCRdb holds only the in-frame ones, with some missing. The sample holds about 2 million clones; roughly 95% are singletons and the top ten take 1% to 1.5%. Selected positively for CCR7 and CD45RO-negative, naive CD8 cells excluded terminally differentiated effector memory CD45RA+ cells. This sequence originates from a man aged 18-30 years in good health. The specimen was naive CD8+ T cells sorted from blood.

For the CDR3, the DNA is TGTGCCAGCAGCTTAGAGGCGGACCTAGCTAACTATGGCTACACCTTC. It translates to CASSLEADLANYGYTF. The rearrangement joins TRBV7-6 to TRBJ1-2; D not resolved. Trimming shortened V by 1 base and J by 0 bases, and 12 bases separated the two germline ends. The germline V gene encodes CDR1 SGHVS and CDR2 FNYEAQ. The CDR3 totals 16 residues. The whole variable domain, remainder taken from reference TRBV7-6 and TRBJ1-2, is GAGVSQSPRYKVTKRGQDVALRCDPISGHVSLYWYRQALGQGPEFLTYFNYEAQQDKSGLPNDRFSAERPEGSISTLTIQRTEQRDSAMYRCASSLEADLANYGYTFGSGTRLTVV.